The rows below give T cell receptor beta chains drawn from one sample of a study of blood T cell repertoires in COVID-19. Clones were sequenced by immunoSEQ multiplex PCR, and TCRdb holds only the in-frame ones, with some missing. The table has about 350,000 clones, about 90% seen once. Source material: peripheral blood. These receptors were collected from a woman aged 18-35 years who had recovered from COVID-19. The CDR3 runs from the conserved cysteine through the conserved F or W. Fields, in order: V gene, D gene, clone size, J gene, CDR3 DNA, CDR3 protein. A D gene is named only where the DNA matches it firmly. Rows may omit the clone size; those that give it use once, few, many or a size class.

>TRBV28|NA|NA|TRBJ2-5
TGTGCCAGCAGTTCATCAGGGGAAGAGACCCAGTACTTC
CASSSSGEETQYF
>TRBV6-5|NA|NA|TRBJ2-1
TGTGCCAGCAGCCGGAAAGGGGGTGAGCAGTTCTTC
CASSRKGGEQFF
>TRBV6-5|NA|NA|TRBJ2-5
TGTGCCAGCAGTTACCCTAGCGATCAAGAGACCCAGTACTTC
CASSYPSDQETQYF
>TRBV5-5|NA|NA|TRBJ2-3
TGTGCCAGCAGTTCGGGGCAGGGGCCAGATACGCAGTATTTT
CASSSGQGPDTQYF
>TRBV6-5|TRBD1|NA|TRBJ2-1
TGTGCCAGCAGACCGGGACAGGTCTACAATGAGCAGTTCTTC
CASRPGQVYNEQFF
>TRBV10-2|TRBD1|NA|TRBJ2-5
TGCGCCAGCAGTGAGTTTTCAGGGGGCAGAGAGACCCAGTACTTC
CASSEFSGGRETQYF
>TRBV29-1|NA|once|TRBJ1-1
TGCAGCGTTGCGGGTTTTGGGGGCCGGGTGAACACTGAAGCTTTCTTT
CSVAGFGGRVNTEAFF
>TRBV2|TRBD2|NA|TRBJ2-5
TGTGCCAGCAGCCCTGCTCCGGGACTAGCGGGAGTTCAGGAGACCCAGTACTTC
CASSPAPGLAGVQETQYF
>TRBV7-2|NA|NA|TRBJ2-2
TGTGCCAGCAGCTTAACCAGGGCAAACACCGGGGAGCTGTTTTTT
CASSLTRANTGELFF
>TRBV13|TRBD2|NA|TRBJ2-1
TGTGCCAGCAGCTGTGAGCAGGACTATGGGGGGGAGGAGCAGTTCTTC
CASSCEQDYGGEEQFF
>TRBV6-1|TRBD1|once|TRBJ1-4
TGTGCCAGCAGTGAGTGGCAGGGGGCACCTAATGAAAAACTGTTTTTT
CASSEWQGAPNEKLFF
>TRBV19|NA|NA|TRBJ2-2
TGTGCCAGTAGTAACACAGGGTCCAGGGAGCTGTTTTTT
CASSNTGSRELFF
>TRBV2|NA|NA|TRBJ2-2
TGTGCCAGCAGGGCAGGGCCACTCACCGGGGAGCTGTTTTTT
CASRAGPLTGELFF
>TRBV29-1|TRBD1|NA|TRBJ1-2
TGCAGCGGGGGACAGGATTATGGCTACACCTTC
CSGGQDYGYTF
>TRBV7-2|TRBD1|NA|TRBJ2-1
TGTGCCAGCAGCTTAAGGACAGGGGATGAGCAGTTCTTC
CASSLRTGDEQFF
>TRBV5-4|NA|NA|TRBJ1-2
TGTGCCAGCAGCTTGGTGGGCAGACCTTATGGCTACACCTTC
CASSLVGRPYGYTF
>TRBV5-1|NA|NA|TRBJ1-1
TGCGCCAGCAGCTTGTCAGGGGATTCGAACACTGAAGCTTTCTTT
CASSLSGDSNTEAFF
>TRBV6-2/TRBV6-3|NA|NA|TRBJ1-5
TGTGCCAGCAGTTTCGCCGGGGGTAGCAATCAGCCCCAGCATTTT
CASSFAGGSNQPQHF
>TRBV2|TRBD1|NA|TRBJ2-1
TGTGCCAGCAGTGAGACGGACAGGGAATGTTTCTTC
CASSETDRECFF
>TRBV24-1|TRBD2|NA|TRBJ2-6
TGTGCCACCAGTGGCTCTAGCGGGAGCTCTGGGGCCAACGTCCTGACTTTC
CATSGSSGSSGANVLTF
>TRBV5-1|NA|NA|TRBJ1-1
TGCGCCAGCAGCGACTATACAACGAACACTGAAGCTTTCTTT
CASSDYTTNTEAFF
>TRBV11-2|TRBD1|NA|TRBJ2-2
TGTGCCAGCAGCCTCGGACAGGGGATAAACACCGGGGAGCTGTTTTTT
CASSLGQGINTGELFF
>TRBV6-5|NA|NA|TRBJ1-6
TGTGCCAGCAGTAGAAACCATCGAGAGAAAACACCCCTCCACTTT
CASSRNHREKTPLHF
>TRBV18|TRBD1|NA|TRBJ1-1
TGTGCCAGCTCACCACCGGGGACAGGAAGGGTGACTGAAGCTTTCTTT
CASSPPGTGRVTEAFF
>TRBV19|NA|NA|TRBJ1-1
TGTGCCAGTAGTATCCTCGTTTCCGGAATGGGGGGGAACACTGAAGCTTTCTTT
CASSILVSGMGGNTEAFF
>TRBV3-1/TRBV3-2|TRBD2|NA|TRBJ2-3
TGTGCCAGCAGCCAAGGACTAGCGGGAGGTACAGATACGCAGTATTTT
CASSQGLAGGTDTQYF
>TRBV19|NA|NA|TRBJ1-5
TGTGCCAGTAGTATATGGACAGACAATCAGCCCCAGCATTTT
CASSIWTDNQPQHF
>TRBV12-3/TRBV12-4|NA|NA|TRBJ2-5
TGTGCCAGCAGCCGGGGGGAGACCCAGTACTTC
CASSRGETQYF
>TRBV3-1/TRBV3-2|NA|NA|TRBJ1-6
TGTGCCAGCAGCCAAGAAGGGAGTTCACCCCTCCACTTT
CASSQEGSSPLHF
>TRBV6-2/TRBV6-3|TRBD2|NA|TRBJ2-6
TGTGCCAGCAGTCTAGGGACTAGCGGGTACTCTGGGGCCAACGTCCTGACTTTC
CASSLGTSGYSGANVLTF
>TRBV2|NA|NA|TRBJ1-3
TGTGCCAGCAGCCCCCAGGGAAACACCATATATTTT
CASSPQGNTIYF
>TRBV24-1|TRBD1|once|TRBJ2-5
TGTGCCACCAGTGATACCGGGACAGGGTTTGGGGAGACCCAGTACTTC
CATSDTGTGFGETQYF
>TRBV9|NA|NA|TRBJ1-2
TGTGCCAGCAGCGTAGCCAGGGGCTATGGCTACACCTTC
CASSVARGYGYTF
>TRBV9|TRBD1|NA|TRBJ1-2
TGTGCCAGCAGCGGCAACAGGGGGCGGTATTTAGGCTACACCTTC
CASSGNRGRYLGYTF
>TRBV7-6|TRBD2|NA|TRBJ2-2
TGTGCCAGCAGCCCCATAGCGGGACCTACTATAACGAACACCGGGGAGCTGTTTTTT
CASSPIAGPTITNTGELFF
>TRBV7-2|NA|NA|TRBJ1-1
TGTGCCAGCAGCTCCAACATGAACACTGAAGCTTTCTTT
CASSSNMNTEAFF
>TRBV18|NA|NA|TRBJ2-3
TGTGCCAGCTCACCAAATACTAACCCTAGCACAGATACGCAGTATTTT
CASSPNTNPSTDTQYF
>TRBV9|NA|NA|TRBJ1-4
TGTGCCAGCAGCGTAGGGGGCCTTGGGGAAAAACTGTTTTTT
CASSVGGLGEKLFF
>TRBV13|NA|NA|TRBJ1-3
TGTGCCAGCGGGGGACTCCGCTCTGGAAACACCATATATTTT
CASGGLRSGNTIYF
>TRBV6-5|TRBD2|NA|TRBJ2-2
TGTGCCAGCAGTTACTCGAGAGCGGGGATCACCGGGGAGCTGTTTTTT
CASSYSRAGITGELFF
>TRBV6-6|NA|NA|TRBJ2-2
TGTGCCAGCTGCCGGGACACTTACACCGGGGAGCTGTTTTTT
CASCRDTYTGELFF
>TRBV5-4|TRBD1|once|TRBJ2-3
TGTGCCAGCAGCTTGGGGGACAGCCACCGAGATACGCAGTATTTT
CASSLGDSHRDTQYF
>TRBV5-1|TRBD2|NA|TRBJ2-1
TGCGCCAGCAGCTCGGGGACTAGCCCCAATGAGCAGTTCTTC
CASSSGTSPNEQFF
>TRBV2|NA|few|TRBJ1-6
TGTGCCAGCTTAGGGGATCCTAATTCACCCCTCCACTTT
CASLGDPNSPLHF
>TRBV6-2/TRBV6-3|TRBD1|NA|TRBJ1-5
TGTGCCAGCAGTGCGGCGACAGGGGTGGTTCAGCCCCAGCATTTT
CASSAATGVVQPQHF
>TRBV29-1|NA|NA|TRBJ1-2
TGCAGCGTTGCAGGGAACCTGGTTAACTATGGCTACACCTTC
CSVAGNLVNYGYTF